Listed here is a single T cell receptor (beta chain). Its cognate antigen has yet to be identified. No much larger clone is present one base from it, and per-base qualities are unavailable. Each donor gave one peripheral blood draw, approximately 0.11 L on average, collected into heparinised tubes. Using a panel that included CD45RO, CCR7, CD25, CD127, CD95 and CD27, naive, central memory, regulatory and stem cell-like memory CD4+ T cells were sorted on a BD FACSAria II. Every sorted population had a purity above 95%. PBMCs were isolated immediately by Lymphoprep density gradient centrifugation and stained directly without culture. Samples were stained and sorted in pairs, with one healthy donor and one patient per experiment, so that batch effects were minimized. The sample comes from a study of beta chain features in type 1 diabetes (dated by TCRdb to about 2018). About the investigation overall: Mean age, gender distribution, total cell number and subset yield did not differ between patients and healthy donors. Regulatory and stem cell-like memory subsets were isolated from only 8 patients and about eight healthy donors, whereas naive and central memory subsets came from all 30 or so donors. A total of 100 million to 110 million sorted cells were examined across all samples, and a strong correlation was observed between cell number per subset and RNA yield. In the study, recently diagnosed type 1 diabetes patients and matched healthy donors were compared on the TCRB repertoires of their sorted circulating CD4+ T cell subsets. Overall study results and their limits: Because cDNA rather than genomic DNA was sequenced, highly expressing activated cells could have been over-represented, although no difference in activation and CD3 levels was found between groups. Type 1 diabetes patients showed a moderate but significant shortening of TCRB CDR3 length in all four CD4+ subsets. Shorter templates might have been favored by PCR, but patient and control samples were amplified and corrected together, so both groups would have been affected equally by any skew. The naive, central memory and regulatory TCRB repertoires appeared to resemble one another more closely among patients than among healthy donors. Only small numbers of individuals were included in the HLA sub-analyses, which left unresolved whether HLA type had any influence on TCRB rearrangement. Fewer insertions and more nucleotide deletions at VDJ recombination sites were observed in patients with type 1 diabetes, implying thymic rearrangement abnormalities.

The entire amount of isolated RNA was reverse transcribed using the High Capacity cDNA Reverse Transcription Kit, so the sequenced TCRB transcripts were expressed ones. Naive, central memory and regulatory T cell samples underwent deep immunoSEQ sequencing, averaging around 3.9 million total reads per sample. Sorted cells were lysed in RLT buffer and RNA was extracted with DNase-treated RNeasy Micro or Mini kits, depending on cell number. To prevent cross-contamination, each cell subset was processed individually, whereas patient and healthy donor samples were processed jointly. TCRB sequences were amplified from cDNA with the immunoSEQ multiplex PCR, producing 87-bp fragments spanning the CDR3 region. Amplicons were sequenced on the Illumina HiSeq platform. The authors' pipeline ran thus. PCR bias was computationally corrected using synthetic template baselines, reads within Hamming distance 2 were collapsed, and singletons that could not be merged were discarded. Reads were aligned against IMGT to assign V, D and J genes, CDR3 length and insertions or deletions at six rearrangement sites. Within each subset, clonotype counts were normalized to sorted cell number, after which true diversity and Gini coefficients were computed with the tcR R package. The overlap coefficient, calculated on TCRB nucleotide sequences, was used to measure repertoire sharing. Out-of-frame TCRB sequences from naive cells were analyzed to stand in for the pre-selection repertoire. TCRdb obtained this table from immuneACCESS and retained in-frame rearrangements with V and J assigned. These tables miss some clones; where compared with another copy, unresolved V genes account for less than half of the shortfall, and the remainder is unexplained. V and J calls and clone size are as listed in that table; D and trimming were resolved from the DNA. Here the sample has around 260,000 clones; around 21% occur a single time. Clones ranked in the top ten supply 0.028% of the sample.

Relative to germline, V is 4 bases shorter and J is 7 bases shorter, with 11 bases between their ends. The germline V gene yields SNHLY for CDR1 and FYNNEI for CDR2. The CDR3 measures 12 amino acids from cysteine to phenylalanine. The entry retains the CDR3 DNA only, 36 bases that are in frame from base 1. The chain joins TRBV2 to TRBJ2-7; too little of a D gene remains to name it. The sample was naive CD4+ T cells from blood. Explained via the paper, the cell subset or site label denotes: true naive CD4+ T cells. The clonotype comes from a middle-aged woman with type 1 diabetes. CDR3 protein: CASSGSRNEQYF. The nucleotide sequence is TGTGCCAGCAGTGGGTCGAGAAATGAGCAGTACTTC.